The 4 T cell receptor beta chains in this list originate from one sample, sequenced in a study of spatial heterogeneity in lung cancer. Study-wide findings and caveats: Mutation counts in tumors were tracked by counts of expanded intratumoral alpha and beta TCRs.

Using its own MiXCR run on the 5' RACE reads, TCRdb lists one record per CDR3 protein. The top ten clones hold roughly 25% of a sample with 400 to 450 distinct CDR3 sequences, around 29% of them seen once. What these receptors recognize is not known. Time point noted: sample taken at primary tumor resection. Sequencing was performed on lung tumor tissue, taken at surgery. These receptors were collected from a male donor with early-stage non-small cell lung cancer.

This clonotype counts as large. The V call is TRBV5-4, the J call TRBJ2-1; D remains ambiguous. The germline V gene encodes CDR1 SGHNT and CDR2 YYREEE (reference sequence). The CDR3 length is 15 residues. Deletions cut 2 bases from V and 1 base from J, with 10 bases between. The CDR3 here is CASSFSSKSYNEQFF. The CDR3 region has the DNA TGTGCCAGCAGCTTTAGTAGTAAGTCCTACAATGAGCAGTTCTTC.

This clonotype appeared a few times. J is TRBJ1-1 and V is TRBV18, with D possibly matching TRBD1 (5 bases). V was clipped by 3 bases and J by 6 bases, with 5 bases between them. The CDR3 is 11 amino acids. Germline V CDR1 and CDR2: KGHSH, LQKENI. CDR3: CASSPGAEAFF. The CDR3 DNA reads TGTGCCAGCTCACCGGGGGCTGAAGCTTTCTTT.

The gene calls are TRBV7-6 and TRBJ2-2; D uncertain. V lost 1 base, J lost 3 bases, and 3 bases lay in between. The CDR3 has 13 amino acids. Germline V gene sequence: CDR1 SGHVS, CDR2 FNYEAQ. For the CDR3, the DNA is TGTGCCAGCAGCTTAGTGGACACCGGGGAGCTGTTTTTT. Its protein is CASSLVDTGELFF.

This clonotype is labeled as hyperexpanded. The rearrangement uses TRBV28 and TRBJ1-4, with a tentative D call TRBD1 (5 bases). Germline V gene lookup returns CDR1 MDHEN and CDR2 SYDVKM. Trimming cost V 3 bases and J 7 bases, with 12 bases left between them. CDR3 size: 14 residues. In nucleotides, the CDR3 is TGTGCCAGCAGTTTCTCCAGGGTGGGTGAAAAACTGTTTTTT. Translating it yields CASSFSRVGEKLFF. Variable domain in full (rest from reference TRBV28 and TRBJ1-4): DVKVTQSSRYLVKRTGEKVFLECVQDMDHENMFWYRQDPGLGLRLIYFSYDVKMKEKGDIPEGYSVSREKKERFSLILESASTNQTSMYLCASSFSRVGEKLFFGSGTQLSVL.